This T cell receptor beta chain was observed in a study of cytomegalovirus exposure and HLA in healthy donors. The study ran its PCR with 60 Vbeta and 13 Jbeta primers. The data were produced by immunoSEQ multiplex PCR, yet TCRdb's version contains in-frame clones alone and is incomplete. The sample includes about 160,000 clones, 60% to 85% of them seen just once. On this clone: As yet, its antigen is unknown. This sample includes further DNA sequences coding for the same CDR3.

General study results and limits: Analysis performed later showed TCR beta chains linked to HLA being more clonally expanded than equally common others.

The sequencing input was PBMCs. The source is a woman aged 45 to 65 in good health and CMV-seropositive.

The CDR3 region has the DNA TGTGCCAGCAGCTTCGGACAGGGTAATTCACCCCTCCACTTT. It yields the protein CASSFGQGNSPLHF. The V gene is TRBV7-9, the J gene TRBJ1-6; TRBD1 matches 8 bases. The CDR3 is made up of 14 amino acids. Per germline, CDR1 SEHNR and CDR2 FQNEAQ (reference sequence). J lost 6 bases, V lost 3 bases, and 1 base had no gene match.